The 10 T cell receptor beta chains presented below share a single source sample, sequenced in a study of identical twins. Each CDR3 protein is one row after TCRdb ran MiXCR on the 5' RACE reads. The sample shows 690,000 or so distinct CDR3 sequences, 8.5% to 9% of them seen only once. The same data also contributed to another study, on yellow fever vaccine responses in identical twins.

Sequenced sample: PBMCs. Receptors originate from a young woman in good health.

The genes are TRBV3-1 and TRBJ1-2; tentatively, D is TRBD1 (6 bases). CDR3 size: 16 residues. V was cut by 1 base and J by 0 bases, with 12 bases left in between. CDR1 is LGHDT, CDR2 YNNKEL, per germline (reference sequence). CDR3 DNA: TGTGCCAGCAGCCAAGGGGGTACAGGGACTAACTATGGCTACACCTTC. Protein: CASSQGGTGTNYGYTF. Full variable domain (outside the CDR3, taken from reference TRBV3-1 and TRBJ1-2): DTAVSQTPKYLVTQMGNDKSIKCEQNLGHDTMYWYKQDSKKFLKIMFSYNNKELIINETVPNRFSPKSPDKAHLNLHINSLELGDSAVYFCASSQGGTGTNYGYTFGSGTRLTVV.

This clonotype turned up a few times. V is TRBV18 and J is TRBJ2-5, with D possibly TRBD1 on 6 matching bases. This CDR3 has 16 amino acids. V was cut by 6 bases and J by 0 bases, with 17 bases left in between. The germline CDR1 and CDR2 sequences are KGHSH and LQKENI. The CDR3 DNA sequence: TGTGCCAGCTCCAAATACCGGACAGAGTACCAAGAGACCCAGTACTTC. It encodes CASSKYRTEYQETQYF.

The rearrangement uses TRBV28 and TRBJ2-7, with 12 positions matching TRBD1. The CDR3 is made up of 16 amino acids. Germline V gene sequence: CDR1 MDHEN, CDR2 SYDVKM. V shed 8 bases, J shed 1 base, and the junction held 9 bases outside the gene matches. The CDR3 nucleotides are TGTGCCAGCCGTCTTGGGACAGGGGGCTTGTCCTACGAGCAGTACTTC. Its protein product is CASRLGTGGLSYEQYF.

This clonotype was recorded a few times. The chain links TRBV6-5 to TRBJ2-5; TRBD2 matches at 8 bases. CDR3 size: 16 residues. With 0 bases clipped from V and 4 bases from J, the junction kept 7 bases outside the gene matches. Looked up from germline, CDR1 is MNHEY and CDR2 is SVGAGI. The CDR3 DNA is TGTGCCAGCAGTTACTCGGTAGCGGGAAAAGGAGAGACCCAGTACTTC. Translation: CASSYSVAGKGETQYF.

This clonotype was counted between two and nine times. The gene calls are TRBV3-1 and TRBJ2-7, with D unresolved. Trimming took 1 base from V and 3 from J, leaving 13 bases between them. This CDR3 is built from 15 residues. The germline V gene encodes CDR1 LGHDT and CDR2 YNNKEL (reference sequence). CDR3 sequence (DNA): TGTGCCAGCAGCCAAGGTGTAGGGCCGGTCTACGAGCAGTACTTC. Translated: CASSQGVGPVYEQYF.

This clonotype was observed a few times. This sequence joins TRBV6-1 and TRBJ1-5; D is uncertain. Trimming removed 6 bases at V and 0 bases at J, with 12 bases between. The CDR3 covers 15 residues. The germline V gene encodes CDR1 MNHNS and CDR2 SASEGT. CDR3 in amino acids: CASSPGPYSNQPQHF. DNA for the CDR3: TGTGCCAGCAGCCCCGGACCTTATAGCAATCAGCCCCAGCATTTT.

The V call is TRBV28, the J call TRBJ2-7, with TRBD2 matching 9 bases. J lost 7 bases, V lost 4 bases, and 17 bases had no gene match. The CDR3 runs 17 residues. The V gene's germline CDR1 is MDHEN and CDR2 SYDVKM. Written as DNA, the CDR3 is TGTGCCAGCAGTTCGCTCGGACTAGCGTCCTCGCCTAGGGAGCAGTACTTC. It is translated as CASSSLGLASSPREQYF. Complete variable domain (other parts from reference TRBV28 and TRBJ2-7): DVKVTQSSRYLVKRTGEKVFLECVQDMDHENMFWYRQDPGLGLRLIYFSYDVKMKEKGDIPEGYSVSREKKERFSLILESASTNQTSMYLCASSSLGLASSPREQYFGPGTRLTVT.

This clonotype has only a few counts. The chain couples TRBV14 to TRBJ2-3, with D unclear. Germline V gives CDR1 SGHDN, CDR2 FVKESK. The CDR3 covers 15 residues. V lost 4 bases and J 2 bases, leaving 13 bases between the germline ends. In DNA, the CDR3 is TGTGCCAGCAGCCGTGGTGGATACAACACAGATACGCAGTATTTT. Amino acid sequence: CASSRGGYNTDTQYF.

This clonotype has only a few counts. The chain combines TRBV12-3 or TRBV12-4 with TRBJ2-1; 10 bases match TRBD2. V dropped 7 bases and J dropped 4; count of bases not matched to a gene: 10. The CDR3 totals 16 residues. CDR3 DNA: TGTGCCAGCACCAGGACTAGCGGAGGGATTTACAATGAGCAGTTCTTC. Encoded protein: CASTRTSGGIYNEQFF.

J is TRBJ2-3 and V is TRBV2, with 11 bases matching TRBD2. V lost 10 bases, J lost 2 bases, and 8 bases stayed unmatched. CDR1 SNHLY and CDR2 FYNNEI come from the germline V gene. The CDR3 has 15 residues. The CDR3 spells CAIAGTSGTTDTQYF. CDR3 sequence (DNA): TGTGCCATCGCCGGGACTAGCGGAACCACAGATACGCAGTATTTT. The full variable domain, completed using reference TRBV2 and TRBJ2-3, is EPEVTQTPSHQVTQMGQEVILRCVPISNHLYFYWYRQILGQKVEFLVSFYNNEISEKSEIFDDQFSVERPDGSNFTLKIRSTKLEDSAMYFCAIAGTSGTTDTQYFGPGTRLTVL.